The clone carrying this T cell receptor beta chain was seen many times. Per germline, CDR1 DFQATT and CDR2 SNEGSKA (reference sequence). The CDR3 is 14 amino acids. The V segment lost 6 bases and the J segment 3 bases; nucleotides outside the gene matches: 8. The data were taken from a study of T cells in Graves' hyperthyroidism and ophthalmopathy. The overall study: Upon initial diagnosis and before any treatment, peripheral blood was collected.

RNA transcripts yielded amplified TCR beta CDR3 regions. Carried out on the TCR CDR3, a first-round RT-PCR used the HTBI primer set. A single record per CDR3 protein comes from TCRdb applying MiXCR to the multiplex PCR reads. Of approximately 530,000 distinct CDR3 sequences listed, over 15% are singletons. Extraction of PBMCs used 8 to 10 ml of fresh peripheral blood. The specimen sequenced was blood. The chain uses TRBV20-1 and TRBJ2-7, with 10 positions matching TRBD2. The receptor was derived from a woman younger than 30 with Graves' hyperthyroidism. The CDR3 here is CSARTSGKIYEQYF. The CDR3 DNA follows: TGCAGTGCCCGCACTAGCGGGAAAATCTACGAGCAGTACTTC.